The entry below gives a single T cell receptor beta chain sequence along with its context. Which antigen it targets is not known. Base qualities are not provided; no much larger clone lies one nucleotide away. Systemically healthy Caucasian individuals from Russia, over 30 in total and aged roughly 6 to 100 years, were included as donors. About 9.6 milliliters of peripheral blood were collected from each donor into EDTA-treated Vacutainer tubes. Ficoll-Paque density-gradient centrifugation was used to isolate PBMCs, with at least 6.5 million per sample. Total RNA, at least 5 micrograms per sample, was extracted from PBMCs with Trizol reagent. The percentages of naive CD45RAhigh/CD27high T cells were determined by flow cytometry on a PBMC aliquot from every donor. Receptors were amplified or captured by 5' RACE. TCRdb shows the sequencer as Illumina HiSeq 2500. A second about 6 to 11 cycle PCR used a sample-barcoded 5' primer and a J-beta primer mix. A unique molecular identifier was introduced onto each TCR beta cDNA molecule by a template-switch 5' adaptor carrying 12 random nucleotides. Each sample yielded at least 2.5 million CDR3-containing paired-end reads. The Mint cDNA synthesis kit, primed by a TRBC-specific oligonucleotide, was used to synthesize first-strand cDNA from all RNA. After uracil-DNA glycosylase treatment, a first 18-cycle PCR used universal primers M1SS and BC2_uni_R on all cDNA. In the source study's methods: Each sample was normalized by randomly selecting 1 million high-quality reads, each carrying a distinct molecular identifier. Reads sharing molecular identifiers were discarded rather than binned into consensus sequences. MiTCR, run with a Q25 quality threshold and the strictest error-elimination algorithm, handled CDR3 identification, clonotype clustering and error correction. A nonparametric unseen species model with Euler transformation was used to estimate a lower bound on total TCR beta diversity. TCRdb redid the processing of the public reads, applying fastp at Q25 and MiXCR, and retained in-frame beta chains. One record per CDR3 amino acid sequence lists the most common genes and DNA. It is TCRdb's table, rather than the study itself, that gives the V and J calls and clone size. Present in this sample are approximately 900,000 distinct CDR3 sequences, around 48% of which were seen just once. Together, the top ten hold 13% of the sample.

This sample is drawn from a study of blood T cells in healthy people across ages (dated by TCRdb to 2013 to 2016). Context from the whole study: In model experiments, template switching captured roughly one uniquely barcoded TCR beta cDNA molecule for every two T cells. The study measured age-related changes in TCR beta repertoire diversity using deep sequencing normalized with unique cDNA molecular identifiers. Donors were grouped into four age groups: young (average approximately 15 years), middle-aged (39), aged (approximately 58) and long-lived (over 80). To avoid experimental bias, donors of different ages were randomly spread across the sequencing lanes. Using the same blood draw, the study looked at two additional independent replicas of 1 million unique cDNA reads for two donors, one aged 18 to 30 and the other aged 80 or older.

Broad study findings and their caveats: Observed TCR beta diversity correlated strongly with the percentage of naive T cells measured by flow cytometry. Donor CMV infection status was unknown, potentially confounding age-related changes in expanded clonotypes. Total diversity estimates from one million sequenced T cells were considered lower bounds and underestimates. Compared with the aged group, the long-lived group had more naive CD4+ T cells, fewer expanded clones and increased TCR diversity, a pattern suggesting age selection. Because profiling used bulk unsorted PBMCs, naive and antigen-experienced compartments could not be compared conclusively. Observed TCR beta diversity per million T cells fell roughly linearly with age, and a significant reduction was already apparent by age about 43.

The receptor was isolated from a man aged 25 to 40 in good health. Sequencing input: blood.

The CDR3 region: CASSPPSFFTDTQYF. The DNA is as follows: TGTGCCAGCAGTCCGCCTTCCTTCTTCACAGATACGCAGTATTTT. The rearranged segments are TRBV12-3 or TRBV12-4 and TRBJ2-3, with no reliable assignment of the D segment. The junction carries 14 bases between V and J, which are trimmed by 5 bases and 2 bases respectively. The CDR3 has 15 amino acids, counting the end cysteine and phenylalanine. Only the CDR3 DNA stays, 45 bases, in frame from base 1.